The clone carrying this T cell receptor (beta chain) has a handful of counts. Its antigen is unknown. Germline assignment: CDR1 DFQATT and CDR2 SNEGSKA (reference sequence). CDR3 size: 13 residues. The ends lost 1 base at V and 6 bases at J; junction bases unmatched: 4. This entry comes from a study of CD8 T cells in ankylosing spondylitis. General study points: Disease-linked clones bore a CD8+ phenotype and were relatively rare in peripheral blood. Significantly higher representation of disease-linked clones was reported for matched ankylosing spondylitis synovial fluid. Among TCR beta sequences, a motif of under 10 highly homologous variants appeared characteristic of ankylosing spondylitis blood.

Libraries of TCR beta came from quantitative 5'-RACE with molecular barcodes. MiXCR, run by TCRdb on the 5' RACE reads, gives a single entry per CDR3 protein. There are about 130,000 distinct CDR3 sequences in the sample; roughly an eighth occur only once, and under 3% lies in the top ten. V is TRBV20-1 and J is TRBJ1-2; 8 bases match TRBD1. The sequencing input was blood, either unsorted or a sorted T cell fraction (not recorded which). The clonotype comes from a female donor with ankylosing spondylitis or in good health (not recorded which). CDR3 bases: TGCAGTGCTAGAGGCTCAGGGGGCGATGGCTACACCTTC. This gives the protein CSARGSGGDGYTF.